The T cell receptor (beta chain) described here comes from a study of T cells in Graves' hyperthyroidism and ophthalmopathy. CDR3 length: 17 amino acids. In germline, CDR1 is LGHNA, CDR2 YNFKEQ. V shed 2 bases, J shed 11 bases, and the junction held 19 bases outside the gene matches. Researchers took RNA transcripts and amplified the TCR beta CDR3 regions from them. TCR CDR3 regions were first amplified by RT-PCR with HTBI primers. Via MiXCR, TCRdb re-called the multiplex PCR reads, giving one row per CDR3 protein. In the table there are 400,000 to 550,000 distinct CDR3 sequences, about 24% of which are singletons. For ophthalmopathy patients, the Clinical Activity Score was at least 3 and the NOSPECS grade at least 4; duration was under 3 months.

This receptor was taken from a woman younger than 45 with Graves' ophthalmopathy. The sequencing input was blood. The chain employs TRBV4-2 and TRBJ1-1, with 8 bases lining up with TRBD1. CDR3 nucleotides: TGTGCCAGCAGCCAATTGCGTCCCGGGACAGGAAGAGGTGAGGCTTTCTTT. It encodes CASSQLRPGTGRGEAFF.